These T cell receptor beta chains were read from a single sample in a study of blood T cell repertoires in COVID-19. The protocol was immunoSEQ multiplex PCR, while the TCRdb copy is restricted to in-frame clones and leaves out a portion. The sample lists over 100,000 clones, approximately 80% occurring once. The sample comprised peripheral blood. Receptors originate from a woman older than 75 with active or convalescent COVID-19. The CDR3 runs from the conserved cysteine through the conserved F or W. The D gene is left open where the match is weak. Expanded clones get a size class; other rows say once, few or many, or leave the size out.

TRBJ2-7	-	TRBV5-1	-	TGCGCCAGCAGCAGGGGGTCCGAGCAGTACTTC	CASSRGSEQYF
TRBJ2-1	-	TRBV27	-	TGTGCCAGCAGTTTCGGGACTTCCGAGCAGTTCTTC	CASSFGTSEQFF
TRBJ2-2	-	TRBV5-1	TRBD1	TGCGCCAGCAGCCTCGACAGGGGTTTTTGGACCGGGGAGCTGTTTTTT	CASSLDRGFWTGELFF
TRBJ2-5	-	TRBV6-5	-	TGTGCCAGCAGTTACTCAGCAGGGTGGGAGACCCAGTACTTC	CASSYSAGWETQYF
TRBJ2-3	-	TRBV27	TRBD1	TGTGCCAGCAGTTTATCTGGGACAGGGTTTCTCCCAACGCAGTATTTT	CASSLSGTGFLPTQYF
TRBJ2-1	-	TRBV9	-	TGTGCCAGCACCCTAGGGGGAGGGACCTACAATGAGCAGTTCTTC	CASTLGGGTYNEQFF
TRBJ2-1	-	TRBV18	-	TGTGTCAGCTCACCTTCTAATGCGGGCTACAATGAGCAGTTCTTC	CVSSPSNAGYNEQFF
TRBJ1-1	-	TRBV7-3	-	TGTGCCAGCAGCTCGGTGAACACTGAAGCTTTCTTT	CASSSVNTEAFF
TRBJ1-2	-	TRBV28	-	TGTGCCAGTCAAGAGGGGGGGAACTATGGCTACACCTTC	CASQEGGNYGYTF
TRBJ2-5	-	TRBV5-1	TRBD1	TGCGCCAGCAGCTCACAGGGGGCGTCTCAGGAGACCCAGTACTTC	CASSSQGASQETQYF
TRBJ2-2	-	TRBV5-1	TRBD1	TGCGCCAGCAGCTTATATACAGGGGGCAACGGGGAGCTGTTTTTT	CASSLYTGGNGELFF
TRBJ2-7	few	TRBV7-8	-	TGTGCCAGCAGCTTAGACCGTCAGGTCTACGAGCAGTACTTC	CASSLDRQVYEQYF
TRBJ2-7	-	TRBV28	TRBD2	TGTGCCACACTAGCGGGAGGGCCGCTTGAGCAGTACTTC	CATLAGGPLEQYF
TRBJ2-1	-	TRBV28	-	TGTGCCAGCAGTTTATCCCCCGCGAGGGGGTCGTACAATGAGCAGTTCTTC	CASSLSPARGSYNEQFF
TRBJ1-4	once	TRBV3-1/TRBV3-2	TRBD1	TGTGCCAGCAGAACACAGGGGGCTAATGAAAAACTGTTTTTT	CASRTQGANEKLFF
TRBJ2-7	-	TRBV27	TRBD1	TGTGCCAGCAGTTTAGAGGGACAGGGTTCCTACGAGCAGTACTTC	CASSLEGQGSYEQYF
TRBJ1-6	-	TRBV19	-	TGTGCCAGTAGTGGCGGGGGGGAGTATAATTCACCCCTCCACTTT	CASSGGGEYNSPLHF
TRBJ1-5	-	TRBV6-1	-	TGTGCCAGCAGTGAGGGTGCGGGGGCACGGCAGCCCCAGCATTTT	CASSEGAGARQPQHF
TRBJ2-2	-	TRBV27	-	TGTGCCAGCAGTCTAACTACAGGGACCGGGGAGCTGTTTTTT	CASSLTTGTGELFF
TRBJ1-4	-	TRBV5-1	-	TGCGCCAGCAGCTTGGTCTCGACAGGCGATGAAAGACTGTTTTTT	CASSLVSTGDERLFF
TRBJ2-3	few	TRBV6-5	TRBD2	TGTGCCGGCACCCTAGCGGGAAGCACAGATACGCAGTATTTT	CAGTLAGSTDTQYF
TRBJ2-3	-	TRBV6-1	TRBD2	TGTGCCAGCAGTGAAAGAAATAGCGGGATAACAGATACGCAGTATTTT	CASSERNSGITDTQYF
TRBJ2-7	-	TRBV6-4	TRBD2	TGTGCCAGCAGCGGACTAGCGGGAACCGAGGCCTACGAGCAGTACTTC	CASSGLAGTEAYEQYF
TRBJ1-4	-	TRBV29-1	-	TGCAGCGTTGTGATTGCTGATATCGGGGAAAAACTGTTTTTT	CSVVIADIGEKLFF
TRBJ1-2	-	TRBV4-1	-	TGCGCCAGCAGCCAAGGCGGTGCAGGGCTCTTTGGCTACACCTTC	CASSQGGAGLFGYTF
TRBJ2-7	-	TRBV7-6	-	TGTGCCAGCAGCTTAGCGTTCGGCATCCCGGGAGACGAGCAGTACTTC	CASSLAFGIPGDEQYF
TRBJ1-2	-	TRBV5-6	TRBD1	TGTGCCAGCAGCCATCGACAGGGCGGTACCTATGGCTACACCTTC	CASSHRQGGTYGYTF
TRBJ2-5	-	TRBV7-2	-	TGTGCCAGCAGCTTAGAGTGGCAGCAAGAGACCCAGTACTTC	CASSLEWQQETQYF
TRBJ1-2	-	TRBV5-1	TRBD1	TGCGCCAGCAGCTTAGGTGTTCGCGGACAGGGTGTGGTATCCACCTTC	CASSLGVRGQGVVSTF
TRBJ1-2	-	TRBV11-3	TRBD1	TGTGCCAGCAGCTTAGGTAGAGGGGGCGACTATGGCTACACCTTC	CASSLGRGGDYGYTF
TRBJ1-1	-	TRBV5-6	TRBD1	TGTGCCAGCAGCCACTCGCGGGACAGGGGGATTTCGGGCACTGAAGCTTTCTTT	CASSHSRDRGISGTEAFF
TRBJ1-5	few	TRBV19	TRBD1	TGTGCCAGTAGTATCTTTGGACAGGGGGCGATGCAGCCCCAGCATTTT	CASSIFGQGAMQPQHF